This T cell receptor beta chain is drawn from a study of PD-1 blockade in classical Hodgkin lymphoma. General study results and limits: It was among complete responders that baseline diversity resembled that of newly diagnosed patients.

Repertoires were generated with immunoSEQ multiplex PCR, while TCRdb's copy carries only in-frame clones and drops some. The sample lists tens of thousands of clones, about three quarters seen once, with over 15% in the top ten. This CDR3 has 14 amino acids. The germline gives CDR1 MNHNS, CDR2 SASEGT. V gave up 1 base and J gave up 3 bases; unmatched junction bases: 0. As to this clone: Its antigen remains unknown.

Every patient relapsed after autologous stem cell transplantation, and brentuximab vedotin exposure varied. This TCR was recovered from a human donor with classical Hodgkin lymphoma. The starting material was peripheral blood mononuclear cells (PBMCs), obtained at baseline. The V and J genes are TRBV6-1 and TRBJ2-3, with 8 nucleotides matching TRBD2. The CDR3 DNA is TGTGCCAGCAGTGAAGTAGCGGGAACAGATACGCAGTATTTT. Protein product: CASSEVAGTDTQYF.